This entry features one T cell receptor (beta chain) sequence. The data stem from a study of blood T cell repertoires in COVID-19. Some clones are missing from TCRdb's copy, which holds only in-frame ones; the method was immunoSEQ multiplex PCR. The sample contains tens of thousands of clones, about 86% of which appear only once. The CDR3 totals 13 residues. The V end lost 5 bases, the J end lost 5 bases, and 12 bases lay between the germline ends. From germline, CDR1 is SGHVS and CDR2 FQNEAQ. The receptor was isolated from a man older than 75 in a cohort sampled during active COVID-19. The V call is TRBV7-8, the J call TRBJ1-2; D is perhaps TRBD1 (5 bases). The sample comprised peripheral blood. The CDR3 region has the DNA TGTGCCAGCAGCCGACCCGGGGGATATGGCTACACCTTC. It specifies CASSRPGGYGYTF.